Sequencing of this TCR beta chain was carried out in a study of blood T cell repertoires in COVID-19. About the study: The origin of the acute and convalescent COVID-19 samples was the United States, Italy and Spain. T cells, B-cell-depleted T cells, or PBMCs provided the cDNA or gDNA that served as material.

Trimming stripped 6 bases from V and 2 bases from J, with 12 bases between. There are 14 residues in the CDR3. Germline V lookup: CDR1 SGHTA, CDR2 FQGNSA. The authors' processing: Counts of nucleated cells, estimated from reference gene primer amplification, were obtained. Assay: immunoSEQ multiplex PCR; the TCRdb copy retains only in-frame clones and omits some. Clonal size and the V and J genes are those of that table, whereas D and trimming came from the DNA. This sample has 200,000 to 300,000 clones, with approximately 84% found just once. This chain joins TRBV7-2 and TRBJ2-3; tentative D call: TRBD2 (7 bases). This clonotype was sampled from a woman older than 75 with acute or convalescent COVID-19. Source material: peripheral blood. The CDR3 DNA sequence: TGTGCCAGCAGGGGAGGGGGGAACACAGATACGCAGTATTTT. Translating gives CASRGGGNTDTQYF.